One and the same sample provided the 18 T cell receptor beta chains below, sequenced in a study of T cells in Graves' hyperthyroidism and ophthalmopathy. Amplification of TCR beta CDR3 regions was performed using RNA transcripts as template. With the HTBI primer set, the TCR CDR3 went through a first round of RT-PCR. One entry per CDR3 protein, called by TCRdb with MiXCR from the multiplex PCR reads. The sample comprises approximately 510,000 distinct CDR3 sequences, 46% of which are singletons, and about two fifths rests with the top ten. The sequenced sample was peripheral blood or thyroid tissue (not recorded which). The source is an adult woman with Graves' disease, either hyperthyroidism or ophthalmopathy (not recorded which).

This clonotype was observed many times. This sequence joins TRBV20-1 and TRBJ1-1, with 7 bases lining up with TRBD1. This CDR3 is 15 amino acids long. Germline V gives CDR1 DFQATT, CDR2 SNEGSKA (reference sequence). Trimming removed 5 bases from V and 0 bases from J; junction bases left unmatched: 9. The DNA of the CDR3 is TGCAGTGCTGGAGGGGACAGCGAACTGAACACTGAAGCTTTCTTT. It yields the protein CSAGGDSELNTEAFF.

This clonotype was seen only a few times. Germline and junction disagree at one end, which may indicate a read error. The gene calls are TRBV10-3 and TRBJ2-5; 8 positions match TRBD1. Germline V gene data show CDR1 as ENHRY and CDR2 as SYGVKD. The CDR3 has 16 amino acids. The CDR3: CASSSTGQGWGETQYF. In DNA, the CDR3 is TGTGCCAGCAGTTCAACAGGACAGGGTTGGGGGGAGACCCAGTACTTC.

J is TRBJ1-5 and V is TRBV2; D remains ambiguous. Trimming took off 6 bases at V and 4 bases at J, with 13 bases between the two ends. Germline V gene lookup returns CDR1 SNHLY and CDR2 FYNNEI. The CDR3 loop spans 14 amino acids. The CDR3 region is CASSLDDWNQPQHF. Here the CDR3 DNA reads TGTGCCAGCAGCTTGGACGACTGGAATCAGCCCCAGCATTTT.

This clonotype occurred many times. The chain couples TRBV7-8 to TRBJ2-3; D gene unclear. Germline V gene data show CDR1 as SGHVS and CDR2 as FQNEAQ. The CDR3 length is 16 residues. The V end lost 1 base, the J end lost 0 bases, and 11 bases lay between the germline ends. The CDR3 DNA is TGTGCCAGCAGCTTAGGGAGTAGGCAGAGCACAGATACGCAGTATTTT. Amino acid sequence: CASSLGSRQSTDTQYF.

This clonotype was counted ten times or more. The chain recombines TRBV10-3 with TRBJ1-1; D call uncertain. The CDR3 has 13 residues. V was shortened by 7 bases and J by 7 bases, with 16 bases between the two germline ends. Germline values: CDR1 ENHRY, CDR2 SYGVKD. The CDR3 sequence is CAIMNSRVDEAFF. The CDR3 region has the DNA TGTGCCATCATGAACAGTCGAGTCGATGAAGCTTTCTTT.

The chain employs TRBV24-1 and TRBJ2-2, with D unresolved. Germline CDR1 and CDR2: KGHDR and SFDVKD. V was shortened by 6 bases and J by 6 bases, with 13 bases between the two germline ends. This CDR3 is 14 amino acids long. The chain's CDR3 is CATSPRVGAGELFF. CDR3 DNA: TGTGCCACCAGTCCTAGGGTTGGGGCCGGGGAGCTGTTTTTT.

The V gene is TRBV5-6, the J gene TRBJ2-5, with 9 positions matching TRBD2. The germline gives CDR1 SGHDT, CDR2 YYEEEE. The CDR3 length is 16 residues. The junction had 11 bases not matched to a gene; V was cut back by 4 bases and J by 4 bases. The DNA of the CDR3 is TGTGCCAGCAGCCGGTCCACTGCGGGAGGGCCAGAGACCCAGTACTTC. Translation gives CASSRSTAGGPETQYF.

This clonotype appeared many times. The chain combines TRBV20-1 with TRBJ1-2; 9 bases map to TRBD1. The V segment lost 1 base and the J segment 3 bases; nucleotides outside the gene matches: 6. Germline values: CDR1 DFQATT, CDR2 SNEGSKA (reference sequence). The CDR3 is 15 residues long. The CDR3 reads CSARAGQGSYYGYTF. Written as DNA, the CDR3 is TGCAGTGCTAGAGCCGGACAGGGGAGTTACTATGGCTACACCTTC.

The J gene is TRBJ1-1, the V gene TRBV10-3, with a tentative D call TRBD1 (6 bases). Trimming removed 5 bases from V and 8 bases from J, with 27 bases in between. The germline V gene encodes CDR1 ENHRY and CDR2 SYGVKD. The CDR3 consists of 17 residues. The CDR3 nucleotides read TGTGCCATCAGTACAGGGTATGCGGAGACACCGGGTGGAGAAGCTTTCTTT. This sequence encodes CAISTGYAETPGGEAFF.

This clonotype was recorded at least ten times. The chain couples TRBV12-3 or TRBV12-4 to TRBJ1-1, with D perhaps matching TRBD1 (5 bases). Trimming left V 3 bases short and J 8 bases short, with 13 bases between. This CDR3 is 13 amino acids long. The CDR3 loop is CASSFWEDIEAFF. CDR3 DNA: TGTGCCAGCAGTTTCTGGGAGGACATCGAAGCTTTCTTT.

This chain links TRBV10-1 with TRBJ2-7; D is perhaps TRBD1 or TRBD2 (6 bases each). V lost 3 bases and J 12 bases, leaving 12 bases between the germline ends. The CDR3 has 11 residues. Germline CDR1 WNHNN, CDR2 SYGVQD (reference sequence). The CDR3 nucleotides are TGCGCCAGCAGTGATGGAGGGGGAACGTACTTC. As protein: CASSDGGGTYF.

The table lists this clonotype with a few counts. CDR3 residues: CASSEAARTYTGELFF. The CDR3 DNA reads as TGTGCCAGCAGTGAAGCTGCGCGAACGTACACCGGGGAGCTGTTTTTT. V is TRBV2 and J is TRBJ2-2, with D hard to call. Germline V gene lookup returns CDR1 SNHLY and CDR2 FYNNEI. CDR3 length: 16 amino acids. Trimming took 0 bases from V and 3 from J, leaving 11 bases between them.

This chain links TRBV7-2 with TRBJ2-2; D remains unclear. The CDR3 is 13 amino acids. The V gene's germline CDR1 is SGHTA and CDR2 FQGNSA. The V gene lost 5 bases and the J gene lost 6 bases, with 10 bases spanning the gap. The CDR3 DNA follows: TGTGCCAGCAGCCAAGTCGGAGCCGGGGAGCTGTTTTTT. Residues: CASSQVGAGELFF.

This clonotype was counted a few times. A much larger clone differs by one base, so this may be a read error. The V and J genes are TRBV4-1 and TRBJ1-2; D unclear. The CDR3 spans 13 residues. Germline V gene sequence: CDR1 MGHRA, CDR2 YSYEKL. CDR3 DNA sequence: TGCACCAGCAGCCATGAACCGGGCTATGGCTACACCTTC. Translating gives CTSSHEPGYGYTF.

This clonotype has a count of ten or more. The J gene is TRBJ2-2, the V gene TRBV10-3; 9 nucleotides match TRBD2. Germline CDR1 reads ENHRY; CDR2 reads SYGVKD. This CDR3 comprises 16 residues. With 6 bases clipped from V and 5 bases from J, the junction kept 10 bases outside the gene matches. In DNA, the CDR3 is TGTGCCATCAGCGCGATTGCGGGAGGGCCTACCGGGGAGCTGTTTTTT. Translation gives CAISAIAGGPTGELFF.

This clonotype was recorded many times. The chain links TRBV7-3 to TRBJ2-5, with 7 positions matching TRBD2. Germline CDR1 reads SGHTA; CDR2 reads FQGTGA. V lost 5 bases, J lost 1 base, and 7 bases stayed unmatched. The CDR3 runs 15 residues. As DNA, the CDR3 is TGTGCCAGCAGCATCTCCGGGAGGATCCAAGAGACCCAGTACTTC. Translating gives CASSISGRIQETQYF.

This clonotype was seen many times. The chain uses TRBV7-2 and TRBJ1-1; D is possibly TRBD1 (6 bases). V lost 2 bases to trimming and J lost 4 bases, with 8 bases between them. CDR1 SGHTA and CDR2 FQGNSA come from the germline V gene. This CDR3 has 13 amino acids. The CDR3 region is CASSLQGRTEAFF. CDR3 nucleotide sequence: TGTGCCAGCAGCTTACAGGGGCGCACTGAAGCTTTCTTT. Full variable domain (missing parts from reference TRBV7-2 and TRBJ1-1): GAGVSQSPSNKVTEKGKDVELRCDPISGHTALYWYRQSLGQGLEFLIYFQGNSAPDKSGLPSDRFSAERTGGSVSTLTIQRTQQEDSAVYLCASSLQGRTEAFFGQGTRLTVV.

This sequence joins TRBV7-9 and TRBJ2-7; TRBD2 aligns across 11 bases. CDR3 size: 17 residues. With V trimmed by 5 bases and J by 0 bases, 9 bases remained unmatched. The germline gives CDR1 SEHNR, CDR2 FQNEAQ (reference sequence). The CDR3 DNA is TGTGCCAGCAGCGTCAGGCTAGCGGGAGGCCTCTCCTACGAGCAGTACTTC. Its protein product is CASSVRLAGGLSYEQYF.